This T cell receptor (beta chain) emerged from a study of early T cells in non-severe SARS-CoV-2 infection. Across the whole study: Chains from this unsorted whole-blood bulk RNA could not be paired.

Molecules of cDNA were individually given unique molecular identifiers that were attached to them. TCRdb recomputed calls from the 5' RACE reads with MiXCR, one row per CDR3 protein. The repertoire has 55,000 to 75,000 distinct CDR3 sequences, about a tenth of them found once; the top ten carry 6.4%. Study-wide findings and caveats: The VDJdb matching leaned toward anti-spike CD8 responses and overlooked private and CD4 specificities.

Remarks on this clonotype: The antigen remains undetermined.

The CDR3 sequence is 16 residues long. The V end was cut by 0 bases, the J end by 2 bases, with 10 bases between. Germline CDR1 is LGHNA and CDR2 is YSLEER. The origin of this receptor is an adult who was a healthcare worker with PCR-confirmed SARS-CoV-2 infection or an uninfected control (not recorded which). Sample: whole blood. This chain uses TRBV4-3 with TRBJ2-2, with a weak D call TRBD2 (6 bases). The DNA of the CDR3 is TGCGCCAGCAGCCAAGATTACGGGAGAAACACCGGGGAGCTGTTTTTT. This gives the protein CASSQDYGRNTGELFF.